This note documents a single T cell receptor beta chain sequence. A read error may account for a junction end that differs from germline. CD8+ and CD4+ T cells from blood underwent TCR beta sequencing, which was carried out in a high-throughput format. The patients who served as multiple sclerosis controls were treatment-naive and had stable or active relapsing-remitting disease that fulfilled the revised McDonald criteria. Purification of the CD8+ and CD4+ T cells relied on negative isolation, and TEMRA cells underwent FACS enrichment. RNA totalling about 0.5 to 1 ug underwent reverse transcription with random hexamers. TCR beta CDR3 was amplified by immunoSEQ covering 54 Vbeta and 13 Jbeta. TCRdb used MiXCR to reprocess the immunoSEQ multiplex PCR reads, holding one entry per CDR3 protein. The sample carries under 350,000 distinct CDR3 sequences, about 90% recorded once. These data are taken from a study of CD8 T cells in Susac syndrome.

The germline V gene has CDR1 SQVTM and CDR2 ANQGSEA. The CDR3 consists of 16 residues. The chain is built from TRBV29-1 and TRBJ1-5, with TRBD1 identical over 9 bases. This TCR was sampled from a human donor with multiple sclerosis. Sequenced material: CD4+ T cells from PBMCs. CDR3 protein: CSVTPWGQGSNRPQHF. The CDR3 DNA reads TGCAGCGTCACCCCCTGGGGACAGGGTAGCAATCGGCCCCAGCATTTT. The entire variable domain, with the rest obtained from reference TRBV29-1 and TRBJ1-5, is as follows: SAVISQKPSRDICQRGTSLTIQCQVDSQVTMMFWYRQQPGQSLTLIATANQGSEATYESGFVIDKFPISRPNLTFSTLTVSNMSPEDSSIYLCSVTPWGQGSNRPQHFGDGTRLSIL.